This passage covers 26 T cell receptor beta chains from one sample sequenced in a study of blood T cell repertoires in COVID-19. Measured with immunoSEQ multiplex PCR; TCRdb has only the in-frame clones, and not every one. The repertoire holds over 350,000 clones, with 88% as singletons. The sample consisted of PBMCs or T cells enriched from blood (not recorded which). The receptors originated from a woman between 25 and 40 years old with acute COVID-19.

V and J are TRBV19 and TRBJ2-5, with 12 bases that match TRBD2. The CDR3 is made up of 18 amino acids. The V gene end was trimmed by 3 bases and the J gene end by 2 bases; junction bases not matched to a gene: 10. Germline V gene data show CDR1 as LNHDA and CDR2 as SQIVND (reference sequence). In DNA form, the CDR3 reads TGTGCCAGTAGTATCGGGAAACTAGCGGGGGGTATGCAAGAGACCCAGTACTTC. Residues: CASSIGKLAGGMQETQYF.

The genes are TRBV6-1 and TRBJ1-3; D is perhaps TRBD1 (5 bases). The CDR3 is 16 residues long. Germline V gene lookup returns CDR1 MNHNS and CDR2 SASEGT. Trimming took off 4 bases at V and 0 bases at J, with 13 bases between the two ends. The CDR3 DNA is TGTGCCAGCAGTGCTTCCGGGACTTTCTCTGGAAACACCATATATTTT. This sequence encodes CASSASGTFSGNTIYF.

This chain joins TRBV11-2 and TRBJ1-1; 7 nucleotides match TRBD1. V trimming: 7 bases; J trimming: 3 bases; junction bases outside the gene matches: 5. CDR3 size: 13 residues. Looked up from germline, CDR1 is SGHAT and CDR2 is FQNNGV. CDR3 region: CASNSRGDTEAFF. The CDR3 DNA is TGTGCCAGCAATTCCAGGGGGGACACTGAAGCTTTCTTT.

This clone was counted only a few times. The rearrangement links TRBV28 to TRBJ1-1, with a possible D match to TRBD1 (5 bases). Germline V CDR1 and CDR2: MDHEN, SYDVKM. Between the trimmed V and J ends, which lost 2 bases and 2 bases, there was a span of 15 bases. CDR3 length: 16 residues. The CDR3 region has the DNA TGTGCCAGCAGTTTAGGGGTCGACAGACAAAACACTGAAGCTTTCTTT. Translated: CASSLGVDRQNTEAFF.

The rearrangement links TRBV5-1 to TRBJ1-5; TRBD1 agrees at 9 bases. Looked up from germline, CDR1 is SGHRS and CDR2 is YFSETQ. The junction had 2 bases not matched to a gene; V was cut back by 0 bases and J by 4 bases. The CDR3 spans 15 residues. CDR3 sequence: CASSLGDRVNQPQHF. CDR3 bases: TGCGCCAGCAGCTTGGGGGACAGGGTGAATCAGCCCCAGCATTTT.

The V and J genes are TRBV10-3 and TRBJ2-2, with D maybe TRBD1 (5 bases). Trimming stripped 8 bases from V and 3 bases from J, with 7 bases between. The V gene's germline CDR1 is ENHRY and CDR2 SYGVKD. The CDR3 totals 12 residues. The CDR3: CAIGADTGELFF. CDR3 sequence (DNA): TGTGCCATCGGGGCTGACACCGGGGAGCTGTTTTTT.

The V call is TRBV5-1, the J call TRBJ2-7; 8 nucleotides match TRBD1. The J segment lost 7 bases and the V segment lost 7 bases, leaving 13 bases of the junction unmatched. The CDR3 consists of 14 residues. Germline assignment: CDR1 SGHRS and CDR2 YFSETQ. CDR3 loop: CASGLDRDEREQYF. CDR3 nucleotide sequence: TGCGCCAGCGGACTGGACAGGGACGAAAGAGAGCAGTACTTC.

The chain uses TRBV11-1 and TRBJ1-1; 7 bases align to TRBD1. J lost 3 bases, V lost 4 bases, and 8 bases had no gene match. Germline CDR1 is SGHAT and CDR2 is FQDESV (reference sequence). This CDR3 has 15 amino acids. This CDR3 is CASSSSTGLYTEAFF. CDR3 DNA: TGTGCCAGCAGCTCCTCGACAGGGTTGTACACTGAAGCTTTCTTT.

The CDR3 bases are TGTGCCAGCTCACCTAGAAGACAGGGAGATGGGATGAACACTGAAGCTTTCTTT. This translates into CASSPRRQGDGMNTEAFF. V and J are TRBV18 and TRBJ1-1; 7 bases map to TRBD1. The V segment lost 3 bases and the J segment 0 bases; nucleotides outside the gene matches: 13. Looked up from germline, CDR1 is KGHSH and CDR2 is LQKENI. The CDR3 length is 18 residues.

The V and J genes are TRBV9 and TRBJ2-2, with a possible D match to TRBD1 (7 bases). Germline V gives CDR1 SGDLS, CDR2 YYNGEE. V gave up 4 bases and J gave up 8 bases, with 15 bases separating them. The CDR3 length is 14 residues. CDR3 sequence (DNA): TGTGCCAGCAGCCCTCGGACAGGAGGGGGGGAGCTGTTTTTT. Translation: CASSPRTGGGELFF.

This chain uses TRBV19 with TRBJ1-5, with 7 bases identical to TRBD1. Per the germline V gene, CDR1 is LNHDA and CDR2 is SQIVND (reference sequence). V lost 4 bases to trimming and J lost 6 bases; unmatched junction nucleotides: 3. The CDR3 sequence is 13 residues long. CDR3 protein: CASSTTGVQPQHF. In DNA, the CDR3 is TGTGCCAGTAGTACAACAGGGGTTCAGCCCCAGCATTTT. Supplemented by reference TRBV19 and TRBJ1-5, the full variable domain reads DGGITQSPKYLFRKEGQNVTLSCEQNLNHDAMYWYRQDPGQGLRLIYYSQIVNDFQKGDIAEGYSVSREKKESFPLTVTSAQKNPTAFYLCASSTTGVQPQHFGDGTRLSIL.

The chain has TRBV5-1 and TRBJ1-1, with a possible D match to TRBD1 (5 bases). The CDR3 covers 15 residues. Trimming took off 0 bases at V and 3 bases at J, with 12 bases between the two ends. From germline, CDR1 is SGHRS and CDR2 YFSETQ. The CDR3: CASSLVVSRDTEAFF. CDR3 in DNA: TGCGCCAGCAGCTTGGTGGTCAGCAGGGACACTGAAGCTTTCTTT.

The chain couples TRBV3-1 (or the pseudogene TRBV3-2) to TRBJ2-7; D not certain. Germline CDR1 LGHDT, CDR2 YNNKEL (reference sequence). The CDR3 runs to 12 residues. The ends were cut back, 1 base at V and 4 bases at J, with 5 bases in the middle. The CDR3 is CASSQGEYEQYF. CDR3 coding DNA: TGTGCCAGCAGCCAAGGCGAGTACGAGCAGTACTTC.

V and J are TRBV5-1 and TRBJ1-1, with 10 bases aligning to TRBD1. Germline V gene lookup returns CDR1 SGHRS and CDR2 YFSETQ. The CDR3 runs to 17 residues. Trimming took 4 bases from V and 4 from J; bases not matched to a gene: 13. The CDR3 DNA sequence: TGCGCCAGCAGCCCTTTGGGGACAGGGGTTATGGGCACTGAAGCTTTCTTT. This codes for CASSPLGTGVMGTEAFF.

The chain joins TRBV7-2 to TRBJ2-5; 7 nucleotides match TRBD1. The germline V gene encodes CDR1 SGHTA and CDR2 FQGNSA. The CDR3 sequence is 15 residues long. The ends lost 5 bases at V and 3 bases at J; junction bases unmatched: 9. The CDR3, as DNA: TGTGCCAGCAGCCGCACAGGGGTCGGGGAAGAGACCCAGTACTTC. Its translation: CASSRTGVGEETQYF. The full variable domain, completed using reference TRBV7-2 and TRBJ2-5, is GAGVSQSPSNKVTEKGKDVELRCDPISGHTALYWYRQSLGQGLEFLIYFQGNSAPDKSGLPSDRFSAERTGGSVSTLTIQRTQQEDSAVYLCASSRTGVGEETQYFGPGTRLLVL.

The chain couples TRBV7-9 to TRBJ2-5, with TRBD1 matching 8 bases. Germline V gives CDR1 SEHNR, CDR2 FQNEAQ (reference sequence). This CDR3 is 15 amino acids long. V shed 5 bases, J shed 5 bases, and the junction held 10 bases outside the gene matches. The CDR3 region is CASSHRGWPLETQYF. The CDR3 DNA reads as TGTGCCAGCAGCCACAGGGGGTGGCCTCTGGAGACCCAGTACTTC.

The chain uses TRBV5-6 and TRBJ1-1, with D possibly being TRBD1 (5 bases). With 3 bases removed from V and 7 bases from J, the gap between germline ends came to 10 bases. This CDR3 spans 12 amino acids. From germline, CDR1 is SGHDT and CDR2 YYEEEE. In nucleotides, the CDR3 is TGTGCCAGCAGCTGGTGGCAGGGTGAAGCTTTCTTT. Encoded protein: CASSWWQGEAFF.

V gene TRBV27 combines with J gene TRBJ1-2; 9 bases match TRBD1. V lost 5 bases, J lost 3 bases, and 10 bases stayed unmatched. This CDR3 is 16 amino acids long. Germline V gene sequence: CDR1 MNHEY, CDR2 SMNVEV (reference sequence). CDR3 nucleotides: TGTGCCAGCAGTCGTCGAACAGGGGGCGCCTACTATGGCTACACCTTC. Translated: CASSRRTGGAYYGYTF.

The chain recombines TRBV24-1 with TRBJ2-7; 10 nucleotides match TRBD1. Per germline, CDR1 KGHDR and CDR2 SFDVKD. This CDR3 spans 13 amino acids. J lost 1 base, V lost 11 bases, and 4 bases had no gene match. The CDR3 sequence: CAIGQGGSYEQYF. The CDR3 DNA reads as TGTGCCATCGGACAGGGGGGGTCCTACGAGCAGTACTTC.

The V and J genes are TRBV7-2 and TRBJ1-2; maybe TRBD1 (5 bases). This CDR3 spans 14 amino acids. In germline, CDR1 is SGHTA, CDR2 FQGNSA. Trimming took off 1 base at V and 5 bases at J, with 11 bases between the two ends. As DNA, the CDR3 is TGTGCCAGCAGCTTAGGTGGGGGAGGGTATGGCTACACCTTC. It yields the protein CASSLGGGGYGYTF.

The rearrangement uses TRBV18 and TRBJ2-2; the D gene is possibly TRBD2 (5 bases). Trimming removed 2 bases at V and 5 bases at J, with 12 bases between. The germline CDR1 and CDR2 sequences are KGHSH and LQKENI. This CDR3 has 15 residues. The CDR3 spells CASSPNIRETGELFF. The CDR3 nucleotides are TGTGCCAGCTCACCAAATATAAGGGAGACCGGGGAGCTGTTTTTT.

The chain combines TRBV5-1 with TRBJ2-1, with TRBD1 matching 9 bases. This CDR3 comprises 20 residues. Germline V gene data show CDR1 as SGHRS and CDR2 as YFSETQ. Trimming took 6 bases from V and 0 from J; bases not matched to a gene: 19. The CDR3 protein is CASNKGGRIEGQGSYNEQFF. DNA for the CDR3: TGCGCCAGCAATAAAGGGGGTCGAATTGAGGGACAGGGCTCCTACAATGAGCAGTTCTTC.

The chain couples TRBV5-1 to TRBJ2-1; possibly TRBD1 for D (6 bases). Trimming shortened V by 2 bases and J by 5 bases, and 17 bases separated the two germline ends. The CDR3 contains 16 residues. Germline assignment: CDR1 SGHRS and CDR2 YFSETQ. The CDR3 DNA follows: TGCGCCAGCAGCTTATGGGGGCCCCGGGGAGACAATGAGCAGTTCTTC. This codes for CASSLWGPRGDNEQFF.

The chain is built from TRBV5-1 and TRBJ1-1, with 7 bases matching TRBD1. The CDR3 is made up of 14 amino acids. Germline CDR1 is SGHRS and CDR2 is YFSETQ. Trimming cost V 6 bases and J 0 bases; bases outside gene matches: 5. Written as DNA, the CDR3 is TGCGCCAGCACCGAGACAGGGATGAACACTGAAGCTTTCTTT. Amino acids: CASTETGMNTEAFF.

The sample holds a few counts of this clone. The V gene is TRBV3-1 (or the pseudogene TRBV3-2), the J gene TRBJ1-2, with D hard to call. This CDR3 is 13 amino acids long. The germline CDR1 and CDR2 sequences are LGHDT and YNNKEL (reference sequence). The germline V and J ends were trimmed by 0 bases and 8 bases, with 10 bases remaining between them. Here the CDR3 reads CASSQDTGYGYTF. CDR3 in DNA: TGTGCCAGCAGCCAAGATACGGGGTACGGCTACACCTTC.

The rearrangement joins TRBV10-2 to TRBJ2-2; no clear D gene. CDR1 and CDR2 (germline): WSHSY, SAAADI. Trimming took 6 bases from V and 5 from J, leaving 7 bases between them. The CDR3 sequence is 12 residues long. The CDR3 region is CASRAMTGELFF. For the CDR3, the DNA is TGCGCCAGCAGGGCAATGACCGGGGAGCTGTTTTTT.